This entry lists 27 T cell receptor beta chains sequenced from one sample in a study of T cells expressing NK-cell markers. TCRdb reprocessed the 5' RACE reads; each CDR3 protein has one entry and no DNA is given. The sample table sets out more than 120,000 distinct CDR3 sequences. What was sequenced was blood T cells: a sorted CD56 or NKG2C T cell subset, CD4+ or CD8+ T cells, or bulk PBMC T cells (not recorded which). These receptors came from a man aged 18 to 35 in good health.

The chain combines TRBV13 with TRBJ2-2. From germline, CDR1 is PRHDT and CDR2 FYEKMQ (reference sequence). The CDR3 runs to 13 residues. The CDR3: CASSLQRHGELFF.

The rearrangement links TRBV27 to TRBJ1-6; TCRdb picks TRBD1, but there is no DNA to check that call. This CDR3 is 14 amino acids long. CDR1 and CDR2 (germline): MNHEY, SMNVEV (reference sequence). Here the CDR3 reads CASRGGYGISPLHF.

The rearrangement uses TRBV18 and TRBJ2-5; without DNA, the TCRdb call of TRBD2 cannot be checked. Germline V gene lookup returns CDR1 KGHSH and CDR2 LQKENI. This CDR3 is 14 amino acids long. Here the CDR3 reads CASSPRSGEETQYF.

The J gene is TRBJ1-5, the V gene TRBV19. The CDR3 contains 12 residues. In germline, CDR1 is LNHDA, CDR2 SQIVND (reference sequence). This chain's CDR3 is CASKRSNQPQHF.

CDR3 residues: CASSPRGRVDEQFF. This sequence joins TRBV5-6 and TRBJ2-1; with no DNA, the TCRdb D assignment of TRBD2 cannot be verified. This CDR3 has 14 residues. Germline-derived CDR1 and CDR2 are SGHDT and YYEEEE.

V and J are TRBV12-3 or TRBV12-4 and TRBJ1-4; TCRdb calls TRBD1, which cannot be checked without DNA. The CDR3 contains 15 residues. The CDR3 loop is CASNPGGVRGEKLFF.

The gene calls are TRBV3-1 and TRBJ2-1. The CDR3 is 16 amino acids. Germline CDR1 is LGHDT and CDR2 is YNNKEL (reference sequence). CDR3 sequence: CASSQEVGFFYNEQFF.

This chain connects TRBV6-1 to TRBJ2-6. The germline V gene has CDR1 MNHNS and CDR2 SASEGT. The CDR3 has 15 amino acids. The CDR3 loop reads CASGNRASGANVLTF.

The chain combines TRBV6-5 with TRBJ2-1; TCRdb selects TRBD1, and the lack of DNA leaves this call unchecked. The CDR3 loop spans 18 amino acids. Germline CDR1 MNHEY, CDR2 SVGAGI. This chain's CDR3 is CASSWGTGSDTLHNEQFF.

The V gene is TRBV6-2 or TRBV6-3, the J gene TRBJ2-2; the TCRdb D gene call, TRBD1, has no DNA to confirm it. The CDR3 runs to 15 residues. Per the germline V gene, CDR1 is MNHEY and CDR2 is SVGEGT. This CDR3 reads CASSSQSGAIGELFF.

The rearrangement uses TRBV11-3 and TRBJ2-3. Germline V CDR1 and CDR2: SGHNT, YENEEA. The CDR3 loop spans 13 amino acids. Here the CDR3 reads CASTDLYSDTQYF.

The chain combines TRBV7-2 with TRBJ2-7; TCRdb outputs TRBD2, but without DNA this stays unchecked. This CDR3 has 19 residues. CDR1 is SGHTA, CDR2 FQGNSA, per germline. The CDR3 sequence is CASSLAKFSLGGGSLEQYF.

The V gene is TRBV27, the J gene TRBJ2-2; TCRdb gives TRBD1 as the D gene, but with no DNA this cannot be confirmed. This CDR3 has 15 residues. Germline-derived CDR1 and CDR2 are MNHEY and SMNVEV (reference sequence). CDR3 sequence reads: CASSLAGLGTGELFF.

The chain's CDR3 is CASNQKNTEAFF. The chain carries TRBV19 and TRBJ1-1. The CDR3 sequence is 12 residues long. CDR1 is LNHDA, CDR2 SQIVND, per germline (reference sequence).

The rearrangement uses TRBV30 and TRBJ2-3; the D call from TCRdb, TRBD1, cannot be confirmed without DNA. CDR3 length: 13 residues. Germline CDR1 reads GTSNPN; CDR2 reads SVGIG (reference sequence). CDR3 in amino acids: CALKRDGADTQYF.

J is TRBJ2-7 and V is TRBV27; TCRdb calls TRBD2, which cannot be checked without DNA. The germline V gene has CDR1 MNHEY and CDR2 SMNVEV (reference sequence). CDR3 length equals 20 residues. CDR3 sequence: CASRRDSFPTSGRGPYEQYF.

The V gene is TRBV11-2, the J gene TRBJ2-5; TCRdb reports TRBD2, a call that lacks DNA to check it against. The CDR3 is made up of 15 amino acids. Germline loops: CDR1 SGHAT, CDR2 FQNNGV. The CDR3 protein is CASSLRRGSGETQYF. The entire variable domain, with the rest obtained from reference TRBV11-2 and TRBJ2-5, is as follows: EAGVAQSPRYKIIEKRQSVAFWCNPISGHATLYWYQQILGQGPKLLIQFQNNGVVDDSQLPKDRFSAERLKGVDSTLKIQPAKLEDSAVYLCASSLRRGSGETQYFGPGTRLLVL.

The chain joins TRBV6-2 or TRBV6-3 to TRBJ2-1; TCRdb selects TRBD2, and the lack of DNA leaves this call unchecked. Germline CDR1 is MNHEY and CDR2 is SVGEGT. CDR3 length equals 16 residues. The CDR3: CASTRLAGGPYNEQFF.

The V call is TRBV7-6, the J call TRBJ2-1. In germline, CDR1 is SGHVS, CDR2 FNYEAQ. The CDR3 spans 15 residues. The CDR3 protein is CASSLGSSTYNEQFF.

The V call is TRBV19, the J call TRBJ2-1; TCRdb names TRBD1, which stays unverified in the absence of DNA. Germline V gene data show CDR1 as LNHDA and CDR2 as SQIVND (reference sequence). The CDR3 consists of 19 residues. CDR3 loop: CASSGFGQAKDSSYNEQFF.

The chain couples TRBV3-1 to TRBJ2-3. The CDR3 sequence is 15 residues long. The V gene's germline CDR1 is LGHDT and CDR2 YNNKEL (reference sequence). CDR3 amino acids: CASSPTLSGTDTQYF.

The chain couples TRBV29-1 to TRBJ2-3. The CDR3 loop spans 14 amino acids. Per germline, CDR1 SQVTM and CDR2 ANQGSEA. This CDR3 reads CSVESPRPTDTQYF.

The chain is built from TRBV4-3 and TRBJ1-6. CDR1 and CDR2 from the germline V gene are LGHNA and YSLEER. The CDR3 consists of 14 residues. The CDR3 sequence is CASSQVGSNSPLHF.

The rearrangement joins TRBV11-3 to TRBJ2-5; the D gene TCRdb calls, TRBD2, cannot be checked with no DNA. The CDR3 spans 16 residues. Looked up from germline, CDR1 is SGHNT and CDR2 is YENEEA. The chain's CDR3 is CASSSYRVLAGETQYF.

The chain links TRBV11-3 to TRBJ1-1. This CDR3 comprises 15 residues. Germline values: CDR1 SGHNT, CDR2 YENEEA. The chain's CDR3 is CASSGRDGEDTEAFF.

The V call is TRBV10-3, the J call TRBJ2-5; the D call of TRBD1 rests on TCRdb alone, since no DNA is present to check it. Per the germline V gene, CDR1 is ENHRY and CDR2 is SYGVKD. The CDR3 is 16 amino acids. The CDR3 spells CAISSWDRAPQETQYF.

Here the CDR3 reads CASSVSEAGVDYYEQYF. This chain links TRBV9 with TRBJ2-7; TCRdb selects TRBD2, and the lack of DNA leaves this call unchecked. In germline, CDR1 is SGDLS, CDR2 YYNGEE. This CDR3 contains 17 residues. Full variable domain (missing parts from reference TRBV9 and TRBJ2-7): DSGVTQTPKHLITATGQRVTLRCSPRSGDLSVYWYQQSLDQGLQFLIQYYNGEERAKGNILERFSAQQFPDLHSELNLSSLELGDSALYFCASSVSEAGVDYYEQYFGPGTRLTVT.